The table lists the clone carrying this TCR beta chain with a few counts. The data stem from a study of spatial heterogeneity in lung cancer. The wider study: The donor population consisted of approximately 79 patients with untreated, early-stage non-small cell lung cancer. PBMC samples from follow-up, when available, were sequenced at a median of roughly two years post-resection. Consistent detection of more beta-chain than alpha-chain sequences was observed.

TCRdb itself ran the 5' RACE reads through MiXCR, one entry per CDR3 protein. The table has more than 95,000 distinct CDR3 sequences, 12% seen once. Time point specified: blood at routine non-recurrence follow-up after resection. Whole RNA came from tumor, nontumor lung or frozen PBMC and was sequenced without being sorted. CDR1 and CDR2 from the germline V gene are MNHEY and SVGAGI. The junction had 12 bases not matched to a gene; V was cut back by 5 bases and J by 4 bases. The CDR3 is made up of 16 amino acids. Sample: PBMCs, taken at follow-up. The receptor was isolated from a male donor with early-stage non-small cell lung cancer. The chain employs TRBV6-5 and TRBJ1-1, with TRBD1 identical over 8 bases. In DNA form, the CDR3 reads TGTGCCAGCAGTCGTGACAGGGGAACGGGGTCCACTGAAGCTTTCTTT. Protein sequence: CASSRDRGTGSTEAFF.